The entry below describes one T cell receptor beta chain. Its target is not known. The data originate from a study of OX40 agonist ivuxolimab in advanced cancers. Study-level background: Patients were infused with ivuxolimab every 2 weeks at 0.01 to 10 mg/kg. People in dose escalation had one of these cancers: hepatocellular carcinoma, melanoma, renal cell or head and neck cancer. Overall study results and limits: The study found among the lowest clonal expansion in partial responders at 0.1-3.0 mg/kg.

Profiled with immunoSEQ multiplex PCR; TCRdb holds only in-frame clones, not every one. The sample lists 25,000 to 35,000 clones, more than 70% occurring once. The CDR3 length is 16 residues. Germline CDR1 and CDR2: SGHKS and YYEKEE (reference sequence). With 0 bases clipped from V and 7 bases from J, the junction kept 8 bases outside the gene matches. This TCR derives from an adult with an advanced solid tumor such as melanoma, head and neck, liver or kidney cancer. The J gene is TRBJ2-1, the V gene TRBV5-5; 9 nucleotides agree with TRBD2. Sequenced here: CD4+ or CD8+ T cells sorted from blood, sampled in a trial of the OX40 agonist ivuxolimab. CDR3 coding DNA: TGTGCCAGCAGCTTGGCACGGGCGGGAGGGCTTAATGAGCAGTTCTTC. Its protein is CASSLARAGGLNEQFF.